This T cell receptor beta chain was retrieved from a study of monozygotic twins with inflammatory bowel disease. Each CDR3 protein gets one entry in TCRdb, which reprocessed the 5' RACE reads and gives no DNA. This sample's table reports 350,000 to 550,000 distinct CDR3 sequences. This CDR3 has 14 residues. Germline V gives CDR1 MNHNS, CDR2 SASEGT. Sequenced material: blood. This TCR was sampled from a human donor with ulcerative colitis or Crohn's disease, or a healthy co-twin of an affected twin (not recorded which). This chain uses TRBV6-1 with TRBJ1-2. CDR3 residues: CASSGSGGNYGYTF.